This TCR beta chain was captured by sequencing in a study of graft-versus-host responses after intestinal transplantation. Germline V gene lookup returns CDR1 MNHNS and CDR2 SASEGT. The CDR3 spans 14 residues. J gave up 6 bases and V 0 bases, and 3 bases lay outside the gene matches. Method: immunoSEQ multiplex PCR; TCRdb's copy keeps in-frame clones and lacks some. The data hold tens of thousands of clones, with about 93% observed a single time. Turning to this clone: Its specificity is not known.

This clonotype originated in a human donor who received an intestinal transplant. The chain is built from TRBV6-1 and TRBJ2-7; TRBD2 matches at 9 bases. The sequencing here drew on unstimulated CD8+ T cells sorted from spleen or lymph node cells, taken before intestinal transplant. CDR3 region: CASSEALGLAEQYF. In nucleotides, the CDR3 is TGTGCCAGCAGTGAAGCTTTGGGACTAGCCGAGCAGTACTTC.